The clone carrying this TCR beta chain was observed a few times. These data are taken from a study of regulatory T cells in long-lasting Graves disease. About the study: Treatment with antithyroid drugs for over 5 years, together with positive TSH receptor antibodies, meant persistent Graves' disease.

This sample's time point: persistent/refractory GD, antithyroid drugs over 5 years with positive TRAb. Making the TCR library involved RNA that had been extracted from PBMCs. HTBI primers from iRepertoire and Arm-PCR of CDR3 regions yielded the TCR beta libraries. MiXCR was run by TCRdb on the multiplex PCR reads, yielding one entry per CDR3 protein. The sample contains about 450,000 distinct CDR3 sequences, 23% of which appear only once. The origin of this receptor is a female donor with Graves disease. The sample in question was peripheral blood mononuclear cells (PBMCs), obtained when the disease was refractory, from a patient treated with antithyroid drugs.

The CDR3 spells CSASSGTSGGEQYF. The CDR3 DNA is TGCAGTGCCTCTAGCGGGACTAGCGGGGGAGAGCAGTACTTC. The rearrangement uses TRBV20-1 and TRBJ2-7, with 14 bases that match TRBD2. This CDR3 contains 14 residues. Germline lookup yields CDR1 DFQATT and CDR2 SNEGSKA (reference sequence). V shed 6 bases and J 7 bases; nucleotides not matched to a gene: 8.